This note documents a single T cell receptor (beta chain) sequence. Antigen unknown. Of the isolated RNA, all was reverse transcribed, and so the sequenced material was expressed TCRB transcripts. TCRdb keeps only in-frame clones here, not all; method: immunoSEQ multiplex PCR. The table shows 430,000 or so clones, with about an eighth occurring only once. Looked up from germline, CDR1 is SGHNT and CDR2 is YENEEA. The CDR3 loop spans 15 amino acids. V lost 1 base and J 4 bases, leaving 13 bases between the germline ends. The data stem from a study of beta chain features in type 1 diabetes. General study findings and limits: The naive, central memory and Treg TCRB repertoires of patients appeared to be more similar to one another than those of healthy donors.

The chain combines TRBV11-3 with TRBJ2-5, with a weak D call TRBD2 (6 bases). Sequencing used naive CD4+ T cells from blood. The sequence was obtained from a woman younger than 35 in good health. CDR3 DNA sequence: TGTGCCAGCAGCTTAGCGGGCGGGGACCGAGAGACCCAGTACTTC. This translates into CASSLAGGDRETQYF.